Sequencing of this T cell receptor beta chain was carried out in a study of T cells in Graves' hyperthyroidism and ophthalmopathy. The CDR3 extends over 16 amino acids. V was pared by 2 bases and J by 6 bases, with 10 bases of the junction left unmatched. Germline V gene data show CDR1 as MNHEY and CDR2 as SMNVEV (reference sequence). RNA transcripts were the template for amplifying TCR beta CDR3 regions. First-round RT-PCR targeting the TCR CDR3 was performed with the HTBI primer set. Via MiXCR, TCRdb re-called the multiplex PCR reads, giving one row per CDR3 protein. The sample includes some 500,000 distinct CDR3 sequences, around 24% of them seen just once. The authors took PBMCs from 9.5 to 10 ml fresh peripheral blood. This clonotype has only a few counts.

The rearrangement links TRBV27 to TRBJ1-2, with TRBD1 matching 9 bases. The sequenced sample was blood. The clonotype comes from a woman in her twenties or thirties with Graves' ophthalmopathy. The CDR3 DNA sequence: TGTGCCAGCAGTTTAAAATTCTCGGGACAGGGAGATGGCTACACCTTC. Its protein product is CASSLKFSGQGDGYTF.